This TCR beta chain was obtained from a study of response to subunit inactivated influenza vaccine. Points on this clonotype: Antigen: not known.

General study results and limits: Authors suggested that a seasonal influenza vaccination recruits few new T cells each time.

TCRdb passed the RT-PCR reads through MiXCR, listing each CDR3 protein once. The sample includes 500,000 to 600,000 distinct CDR3 sequences, roughly 15% of them seen just once. This CDR3 is built from 16 residues. The V gene's germline CDR1 is MNHEY and CDR2 SVGAGI. V gave up 0 bases and J gave up 3 bases, with 11 bases separating them. The sequence derives from a man in his fifties who received an inactivated influenza vaccine. Here the sequenced sample was PBMCs from blood, taken 12 days after vaccination. The V and J genes are TRBV6-5 and TRBJ2-2; maybe TRBD2 (5 bases). CDR3 protein: CASSYSNKRYTGELFF. The DNA of the CDR3 is TGTGCCAGCAGTTACTCAAATAAGCGGTACACCGGGGAGCTGTTTTTT.